The 5 T cell receptor beta chains presented below share a single source sample, sequenced in a study of CD8+ T cells in alopecia areata. Sequencing templates came from extracted RNA that was reverse transcribed into cDNA. The table came from immunoSEQ multiplex PCR; TCRdb's copy has only in-frame clones and leaves some out. Reported are 1,500 or so clones, none seen only once; the ten largest carry less than 40%. Sequencing input: lesional skin. The source is a C3H/HeJ mouse with alopecia areata. The MHC haplotype recorded for the strain is H2-k.

This clone was counted many times. The genes are named according to mouse. The CDR3 DNA, read in part, is TGTGCCAGCGGCGACAGGGAC. Protein sequence: CASGDRD. The CDR3 as a whole reads CASGDRDTQYF. The rearrangement joins TRBV13-2 to TRBJ2-5; maybe TRBD1 (6 bases). The CDR3 is cut off 4 residues early in the read; its end comes from the germline J gene. This CDR3 is 11 amino acids long. Germline V gives CDR1 NNHNN, CDR2 SYGAGS (reference sequence).

There are many counts of this clone. The gene names given are mouse names. Here the CDR3 reads CASGEGLGGNAEQFF. CDR3 bases read: TGTGCCAGCGGTGAGGGACTGGGGGGAAATGCT. This rearrangement joins TRBV13-2 to TRBJ2-1; 12 bases agree with TRBD2. The read finishes 4 residues shy of the CDR3 end, and the germline J gene is used to complete it. Germline lookup yields CDR1 NNHNN and CDR2 SYGAGS (reference sequence). Trimming cost V 2 bases and J 5 bases; bases outside gene matches: 2. The CDR3 runs to 15 residues.

This clone was recorded many times. Gene names are mouse gene names. Read sequence stops 4 residues before the CDR3 end, and the germline J gene provides the missing end. V is TRBV14 and J is TRBJ2-7; maybe TRBD1 (6 bases). Germline V CDR1 and CDR2: SGHDT, FRDEAV. The CDR3 covers 12 residues. V dropped 6 bases and J dropped 3 bases, with 10 bases sitting between them. This CDR3 reads CASTAGHYEQYF. The sequenced CDR3 bases are TGTGCCAGCACCGCGGGACACTAT.

This clone was found many times. Gene and germline names: mouse. Read coverage stops 4 residues before the CDR3 terminus; the germline J gene supplies the remainder. The chain joins TRBV1 to TRBJ2-5, with 9 positions matching TRBD2. Germline V lookup: CDR1 NSQYPW, CDR2 LRSPGD (reference sequence). This CDR3 is 15 amino acids long. Trimming took 0 bases from V and 3 from J; bases not matched to a gene: 1. The CDR3 protein is CTCSADLGGQDTQYF. The DNA read from the CDR3 is TGCACCTGCAGTGCAGATCTGGGGGGGCAAGAC.

This clone was recorded many times. The gene symbols are mouse symbols. The read comes to an end 4 residues before the CDR3 does, leaving the germline J gene to fill in the end. The J gene is TRBJ2-7, the V gene TRBV13-2; 7 bases align to TRBD1. CDR3 length equals 13 residues. Germline V gene sequence: CDR1 NNHNN, CDR2 SYGAGS (reference sequence). V lost 5 bases to trimming and J lost 0 bases; unmatched junction nucleotides: 2. CDR3 sequence: CASGGQSSYEQYF. The sequenced CDR3 bases are TGTGCCAGCGGGGGACAGAGCTCCTAT.